The 28 T cell receptor beta chains given below trace back to one sample, sequenced in a study of blood T cell repertoires in COVID-19. TCRdb's copy holds only in-frame clones and misses some; the assay was immunoSEQ multiplex PCR. The sample includes fewer than 200,000 clones, 76% of them seen just once. Sequencing used peripheral blood. Receptors were obtained from a woman aged 45-59 years with active or convalescent COVID-19.

The V and J genes are TRBV7-2 and TRBJ1-1; possibly TRBD1 for D (5 bases). CDR3 length: 15 amino acids. CDR1 is SGHTA and CDR2 is FQGNSA in the germline V gene. V lost 0 bases and J lost 4, with 12 bases in between. CDR3 residues: CASSLAGGVFTEAFF. DNA of the CDR3: TGTGCCAGCAGCTTAGCCGGGGGGGTCTTCACTGAAGCTTTCTTT.

This chain uses TRBV7-2 with TRBJ1-2; 9 bases align to TRBD1. CDR1 and CDR2 (germline): SGHTA, FQGNSA. This CDR3 spans 13 amino acids. After removal of 5 bases from V and 8 bases from J, the junction contained 6 bases not matched to a gene. The CDR3 nucleotides are TGTGCCAGCAGCAGGGACAGGGTTTGGGGCTACACCTTC. Translating gives CASSRDRVWGYTF.

The V gene is TRBV19, the J gene TRBJ1-2; 9 bases line up with TRBD1. Germline V gives CDR1 LNHDA, CDR2 SQIVND (reference sequence). Trimming at V came to 3 bases and at J to 5 bases, leaving 7 bases not matched to a gene. This CDR3 region has 15 residues. The CDR3 DNA follows: TGTGCCAGTAGTATCGGGACAGGGTTTCGGTATGGCTACACCTTC. Protein product: CASSIGTGFRYGYTF.

J is TRBJ2-7 and V is TRBV7-6, with D perhaps TRBD2 (5 bases). This CDR3 has 13 amino acids. Looked up from germline, CDR1 is SGHVS and CDR2 is FNYEAQ. V was pared by 5 bases and J by 5 bases, with 13 bases between. The CDR3 loop is CASSPTTPNEQYF. The CDR3 DNA sequence: TGTGCCAGCAGCCCGACTACCCCAAACGAGCAGTACTTC.

V gene TRBV6-5 combines with J gene TRBJ2-1; 9 bases map to TRBD2. Germline-derived CDR1 and CDR2 are MNHEY and SVGAGI. This CDR3 is 15 amino acids long. Germline trimming cut 7 bases from V and 7 bases from J; bases unmatched to any gene: 11. Written as DNA, the CDR3 is TGTGCCAGCAACGCCGGGACTAGCAATACGAATGAGCAGTTCTTC. This translates into CASNAGTSNTNEQFF.

This clone turned up a few times. J is TRBJ2-7 and V is TRBV5-1; 9 bases are shared with TRBD2. Germline V gives CDR1 SGHRS, CDR2 YFSETQ. V shed 4 bases, J shed 3 bases, and the junction held 5 bases outside the gene matches. This CDR3 spans 14 amino acids. The CDR3 loop is CASSAGLALYEQYF. CDR3 DNA: TGCGCCAGCAGCGCGGGACTAGCACTCTACGAGCAGTACTTC.

The CDR3 reads CASSLMGQGAHGYTF. The CDR3 DNA is TGCGCCAGCAGCTTGATGGGACAGGGTGCCCATGGCTACACCTTC. This chain links TRBV5-1 with TRBJ1-2; 9 nucleotides agree with TRBD1. The V segment lost 1 base and the J segment 6 bases; nucleotides outside the gene matches: 7. Per the germline V gene, CDR1 is SGHRS and CDR2 is YFSETQ. This CDR3 comprises 15 residues.

The J gene is TRBJ2-3, the V gene TRBV7-2; D not certain. The CDR3 consists of 14 residues. The germline V and J ends were trimmed by 1 base and 4 bases, with 9 bases remaining between them. Germline V gene sequence: CDR1 SGHTA, CDR2 FQGNSA. CDR3 nucleotide sequence: TGTGCCAGCAGCTTAGAGGCCAGCGCAGATACGCAGTATTTT. Translated: CASSLEASADTQYF.

The rearrangement links TRBV5-4 to TRBJ1-2; no reliable D call. Germline assignment: CDR1 SGHNT and CDR2 YYREEE (reference sequence). Trimming shortened V by 0 bases and J by 4 bases, and 7 bases separated the two germline ends. The CDR3 sequence is 13 residues long. In nucleotides, the CDR3 is TGTGCCAGCAGCTTGGGTGGTAGCTATGGCTACACCTTC. Amino acid sequence: CASSLGGSYGYTF.

The gene calls are TRBV19 and TRBJ2-7; 9 positions agree with TRBD2. The CDR3 contains 13 residues. Unmatched junction bases numbered 4, after V lost 7 bases and J lost 3 bases. Germline V gives CDR1 LNHDA, CDR2 SQIVND (reference sequence). The CDR3 nucleotides read TGTGCCAGTAAGGGTAGCGGGAGCTACGAGCAGTACTTC. Its protein product is CASKGSGSYEQYF.

V usage is TRBV15 and J usage is TRBJ1-5; no reliable D call. The CDR3 length is 15 residues. Between the trimmed V and J ends, which lost 0 bases and 7 bases, there was a span of 13 bases. The germline gives CDR1 LNHNV, CDR2 YYDKDF (reference sequence). The CDR3 spells CATSRDQRPGQPQHF. The DNA for the CDR3 is TGTGCCACCAGCAGAGATCAAAGGCCCGGGCAGCCCCAGCATTTT.

The chain carries TRBV6-1 and TRBJ1-2; 8 bases fit TRBD1. The CDR3 is made up of 17 amino acids. Germline V lookup: CDR1 MNHNS, CDR2 SASEGT. V dropped 0 bases and J dropped 1; count of bases not matched to a gene: 7. The CDR3 loop is CASSEALLGQVNYGYTF. DNA of the CDR3: TGTGCCAGCAGTGAAGCGCTTCTGGGACAGGTTAACTATGGCTACACCTTC.

This clone was counted only a few times. The rearrangement joins TRBV24-1 to TRBJ1-1; possible D gene TRBD1, 5 bases. CDR3 length: 12 residues. V lost 8 bases and J lost 1, with 7 bases in between. Germline V gene data show CDR1 as KGHDR and CDR2 as SFDVKD. In DNA, the CDR3 is TGTGCCACCAAGGGGCCGAACACTGAAGCTTTCTTT. Amino acid sequence: CATKGPNTEAFF.

In this sample, this clone turned up a few times. The chain couples TRBV7-3 to TRBJ2-1; 8 nucleotides agree with TRBD2. Unmatched junction bases numbered 7, after V lost 1 base and J lost 8 bases. In germline, CDR1 is SGHTA, CDR2 FQGTGA. This CDR3 has 15 amino acids. The CDR3 DNA follows: TGTGCCAGCAGCTTAAACGGGAGGGCCATCGATGAGCAGTTCTTC. Its protein product is CASSLNGRAIDEQFF. The full variable domain, rest sourced from reference TRBV7-3 and TRBJ2-1, is GAGVSQTPSNKVTEKGKYVELRCDPISGHTALYWYRQSLGQGPEFLIYFQGTGAADDSGLPNDRFFAVRPEGSVSTLKIQRTERGDSAVYLCASSLNGRAIDEQFFGPGTRLTVL.

The CDR3 sequence: CASSQLAGGADTQYF. The CDR3 bases are TGCGCCAGCAGCCAACTAGCGGGAGGAGCAGATACGCAGTATTTT. This chain links TRBV4-3 with TRBJ2-3; 11 nucleotides line up with TRBD2. V trimming: 2 bases; J trimming: 4 bases; junction bases outside the gene matches: 2. The CDR3 length is 15 residues. Germline CDR1 is LGHNA and CDR2 is YSLEER.

This rearrangement joins TRBV5-1 to TRBJ1-2, with 9 bases matching TRBD1. The CDR3 consists of 18 residues. The ends lost 4 bases at V and 2 bases at J; junction bases unmatched: 15. Looked up from germline, CDR1 is SGHRS and CDR2 is YFSETQ. The CDR3 DNA is TGCGCCAGCAGCCCCATTCTTCCGGGACAGGGTGTCAACTATGGCTACACCTTC. This sequence encodes CASSPILPGQGVNYGYTF.

In nucleotides, the CDR3 is TGTGCCAGCAGCTTAACAGGACAGTCCGGCGGCTACACCTTC. Its protein product is CASSLTGQSGGYTF. The genes are TRBV7-3 and TRBJ1-2; a possible D gene is TRBD1 (6 bases). With 0 bases removed from V and 8 bases from J, the gap between germline ends came to 13 bases. CDR1 is SGHTA, CDR2 FQGTGA, per germline. This CDR3 is built from 14 residues.

The chain couples TRBV4-2 to TRBJ1-1, with a tentative D call TRBD1 (6 bases). CDR1 is LGHNA and CDR2 is YNFKEQ in the germline V gene. The V gene lost 0 bases and the J gene lost 1 base, with 9 bases spanning the gap. This CDR3 spans 15 amino acids. The CDR3 protein is CASSQEGQTNTEAFF. The CDR3 DNA is TGTGCCAGCAGCCAAGAAGGACAGACGAACACTGAAGCTTTCTTT.

This clone is a singleton in its sample. The rearrangement links TRBV3-1 (or the pseudogene TRBV3-2) to TRBJ2-2; 7 bases match TRBD2. V was pared by 1 base and J by 0 bases, with 2 bases of the junction left unmatched. Germline V CDR1 and CDR2: LGHDT, YNNKEL (reference sequence). This CDR3 spans 16 amino acids. CDR3 DNA sequence: TGTGCCAGCAGCCAAGCGCGGGGGACGAACACCGGGGAGCTGTTTTTT. Its protein product is CASSQARGTNTGELFF.

This chain joins TRBV2 and TRBJ1-1, with 7 nucleotides matching TRBD1. The CDR3 is 13 residues long. The trim removed 6 bases at V and 5 bases at J, leaving 6 bases unmatched. The germline V gene encodes CDR1 SNHLY and CDR2 FYNNEI. For the CDR3, the DNA is TGTGCCAGCAGACAGGGGATCGTAACTGAAGCTTTCTTT. Residues: CASRQGIVTEAFF.

The J gene is TRBJ1-4, the V gene TRBV5-8; 7 bases match TRBD1. The germline V gene encodes CDR1 SGHTS and CDR2 YDEGEE. The CDR3 is made up of 17 amino acids. V lost 0 bases to trimming and J lost 0 bases; unmatched junction nucleotides: 5. The DNA for the CDR3 is TGTGCCAGCAGCTTGGCTAGGGGGCCCTCAACTAATGAAAAACTGTTTTTT. This sequence encodes CASSLARGPSTNEKLFF.

The sample holds a few counts of this clone. The chain combines TRBV21-1 with TRBJ2-2; TRBD2 is taken as the D call from the table, unchecked against the DNA. TRBV21-1 is a recognized pseudogene. The CDR3 length is 17 residues. Here the CDR3 DNA reads TGTGCCAGCAGCCCTCGTGGGGGGGTATTTTACACCGGGGAGCTGTTTTTT. Protein: CASSPRGGVFYTGELFF.

The V gene is TRBV14, the J gene TRBJ2-1; D gene uncertain. The V gene's germline CDR1 is SGHDN and CDR2 FVKESK. Trimming stripped 0 bases from V and 7 bases from J, with 10 bases between. This CDR3 is built from 14 residues. The CDR3 reads CASSQDPTRNEQFF. CDR3 coding DNA: TGTGCCAGCAGCCAAGATCCAACCAGGAATGAGCAGTTCTTC.

The chain uses TRBV6-5 and TRBJ1-3; D is unresolved. Trimming left V 0 bases short and J 4 bases short, with 4 bases between. Germline CDR1 reads MNHEY; CDR2 reads SVGAGI. CDR3 length equals 13 residues. The chain's CDR3 is CASSYSGGNTIYF. In DNA form, the CDR3 reads TGTGCCAGCAGTTACTCTGGCGGAAACACCATATATTTT.

The chain is built from TRBV20-1 and TRBJ2-6; 8 bases map to TRBD1. Germline CDR1 DFQATT, CDR2 SNEGSKA (reference sequence). This CDR3 is built from 15 residues. Losses at the gene ends were 3 bases for V and 2 bases for J; bases not matched to a gene: 3. The DNA for the CDR3 is TGCAGTGCTAGTCCAGGGGGCACTGGGGCCAACGTCCTGACTTTC. Translated, it gives CSASPGGTGANVLTF.

Comment on this clone: An end of the junction differs from the germline gene, which may be a read error. The chain employs TRBV14 and TRBJ1-2; TRBD1 matches 10 bases. This CDR3 comprises 14 residues. The germline V gene encodes CDR1 SGHDN and CDR2 FVKESK. The DNA for the CDR3 is TGTGCCGGCAGCCCGGGACAGGGGACGGACGGCTACACCTTC. Protein: CAGSPGQGTDGYTF.

This clone was counted a single time. V gene TRBV6-5 combines with J gene TRBJ2-3, with 7 nucleotides matching TRBD1. With V trimmed by 8 bases and J by 2 bases, 7 bases remained unmatched. The germline V gene has CDR1 MNHEY and CDR2 SVGAGI. The CDR3 length is 14 residues. In nucleotides, the CDR3 is TGTGCCAGCGGGATGACAGGGATCACAGATACGCAGTATTTT. This gives the protein CASGMTGITDTQYF.

This clone turned up a few times. The rearrangement joins TRBV6-2 or TRBV6-3 to TRBJ2-3, with TRBD2 identical over 8 bases. Germline loops: CDR1 MNHEY, CDR2 SVGEGT. The junction had 6 bases not matched to a gene; V was cut back by 5 bases and J by 5 bases. The CDR3 totals 14 residues. The CDR3 loop reads CASSPRLALDTQYF. The CDR3 DNA follows: TGTGCCAGCAGTCCACGACTAGCGCTAGATACGCAGTATTTT.